Detailed here is one TCR beta chain. The data were obtained in a study of blood T cell repertoires in COVID-19. Study-wide context: Italy, Spain and the United States were the sources of the convalescent and acute COVID-19 samples. T cells, B-cell-depleted T cells, or PBMCs provided the cDNA or gDNA that served as material.

The CDR3 is 11 amino acids. V lost 3 bases and J 6 bases, leaving 3 bases between the germline ends. Germline V lookup: CDR1 MNHNS, CDR2 SASEGT. Source study methods: Reference gene primer amplification gave estimated nucleated cell counts. Assay: immunoSEQ multiplex PCR; the TCRdb copy retains only in-frame clones and omits some. Clone size and the V and J calls come from that table; the DNA yielded D and trimming. The sample has a few hundred thousand clones; around nine tenths are singletons. Seattle's cohort entered during active infection and was followed longitudinally. The chain couples TRBV6-1 to TRBJ1-5; D not resolved. Sequenced input: peripheral blood. This clonotype was sampled from a woman aged 25 to 39 with COVID-19, enrolled during active disease. The CDR3 is CASSEAQPQHF. CDR3 in DNA: TGTGCCAGCAGTGAGGCTCAGCCCCAGCATTTT.